The next 5 T cell receptor beta chains were all read from a single sample in a study of T cell repertoires in cytomegalovirus infection. TCRdb processed the reads anew with MiXCR; each CDR3 protein has one entry. The table records about 120,000 distinct CDR3 sequences, 30% to 35% of them present only once. No antigen has been identified for these receptors. Sequencing used CD8+ T cells from cultured PBMCs, obtained from culture after CMV antigen stimulation. These TCRs come from a human donor in good health (CMV status not recorded). Some clones in this sample may be carry-over from other donors' samples.

The sample holds a few counts of this clonotype. The chain has TRBV7-6 and TRBJ2-2; D is uncertain. The germline gives CDR1 SGHVS, CDR2 FNYEAQ. The CDR3 runs to 16 residues. Trimming stripped 1 base from V and 2 bases from J, with 11 bases between. CDR3 DNA sequence: TGTGCCAGCAGCTTAGTTCGCGACACCAACACCGGGGAGCTGTTTTTT. Translation: CASSLVRDTNTGELFF.

This clonotype was found many times. The chain recombines TRBV7-8 with TRBJ1-1, with D unclear. V lost 6 bases and J lost 0, with 20 bases in between. Germline lookup yields CDR1 SGHVS and CDR2 FQNEAQ. CDR3 length: 17 residues. The CDR3, as DNA: TGTGCCAGCAGGCTGTCTACGCTGGGCGGGGTGAACACTGAAGCTTTCTTT. It yields the protein CASRLSTLGGVNTEAFF.

This clonotype was counted a few times. V is TRBV19 and J is TRBJ2-3, with TRBD2 identical over 12 bases. V trimming: 4 bases; J trimming: 4 bases; junction bases outside the gene matches: 6. Germline V gene sequence: CDR1 LNHDA, CDR2 SQIVND (reference sequence). The CDR3 is 16 residues long. In DNA, the CDR3 is TGTGCCAGTAGTAATGCCGGACTAGCGGGACCAGATACGCAGTATTTT. Translation: CASSNAGLAGPDTQYF.

This clonotype was seen a handful of times. The V and J genes are TRBV20-1 and TRBJ1-1, with 7 bases lining up with TRBD1. The CDR3 runs to 15 residues. Germline trimming cut 5 bases from V and 5 bases from J; bases unmatched to any gene: 14. Per germline, CDR1 DFQATT and CDR2 SNEGSKA (reference sequence). In DNA, the CDR3 is TGCAGTGCTTGCGAGGGGGCCGCCCAGGGGACTGAAGCTTTCTTT. This sequence encodes CSACEGAAQGTEAFF.

This clonotype showed up just a few times. The gene calls are TRBV5-1 and TRBJ2-7; D is perhaps TRBD1 (5 bases). Deletions cut 0 bases from V and 6 bases from J, with 13 bases between. The CDR3 has 14 amino acids. Germline V CDR1 and CDR2: SGHRS, YFSETQ. The CDR3 loop reads CASSLDEGASEQYF. Written as DNA, the CDR3 is TGCGCCAGCAGCTTGGACGAAGGGGCTTCCGAGCAGTACTTC.